These T cell receptor beta chains were read from a single sample in a study of chemoradiotherapy in HPV16-positive cancers. Using immunoSEQ multiplex PCR, the repertoire was profiled, and TCRdb retains in-frame clones only, with some absent. The sample lists some 3,500 clones, 70% to 80% seen once, with around a tenth in the top ten. The input for sequencing was tumor tissue, taken from a patient who underwent chemoradiotherapy. Source of these receptors: a human donor with HPV-associated anogenital cancer. The CDR3 runs from the conserved cysteine through the conserved F or W. The order of the fields is V gene, J gene, clone size, D gene, CDR3 protein, CDR3 DNA. A D gene is named only where the DNA matches it firmly. Rows may omit the clone size; those that give it use once, few, many or a size class.

TRBV28	TRBJ1-6	NA	TRBD1	CASSFGTGTAPLHF	TGTGCCAGCAGTTTCGGGACAGGGACTGCACCCCTCCACTTT
TRBV19	TRBJ1-2	NA	TRBD1	CASSNRGGYTF	TGTGCCAGTAGTAACAGGGGTGGCTACACCTTC
TRBV19	TRBJ1-5	few	NA	CASSDPSRPQHF	TGTGCCAGTAGTGACCCATCCAGGCCCCAGCATTTT
TRBV27	TRBJ2-1	once	TRBD2	CASSLGGSPYNEQFF	TGTGCCAGCAGTTTAGGCGGGAGTCCCTACAATGAGCAGTTCTTC
TRBV7-8	TRBJ2-1	NA	TRBD2	CASSAPTSGRRDEQFF	TGTGCCAGCAGCGCCCCCACTAGCGGGAGGCGTGATGAGCAGTTCTTC
TRBV19	TRBJ1-1	few	NA	CASSILQKNTEAFF	TGTGCCAGTAGTATCTTGCAGAAGAACACTGAAGCTTTCTTT
TRBV29-1	TRBJ2-1	NA	NA	CSVENPSAGHSYNEQFF	TGCAGCGTTGAAAACCCCTCGGCAGGGCACTCCTACAATGAGCAGTTCTTC
TRBV4-1	TRBJ2-7	few	TRBD1	CASSQSRTGLSYEQYF	TGCGCCAGCAGCCAGTCGAGGACAGGACTTTCCTACGAGCAGTACTTC
TRBV6-5	TRBJ1-4	NA	NA	CASSLLARDEKLFF	TGTGCCAGCAGTCTCCTGGCCCGGGATGAAAAACTGTTTTTT
TRBV2	TRBJ2-1	NA	NA	CASNQFSHNEQFF	TGTGCCAGCAATCAGTTTAGCCACAATGAGCAGTTCTTC
TRBV5-1	TRBJ2-5	once	NA	CASSFPGEETQYF	TGCGCCAGCAGCTTTCCAGGGGAAGAGACCCAGTACTTC
TRBV28	TRBJ2-1	NA	NA	CASSGDYNEQFF	TGTGCCAGTAGCGGAGATTACAATGAGCAGTTCTTC
TRBV19	TRBJ2-2	NA	TRBD1	CASSPLQGARTGELFF	TGTGCCAGTAGTCCCCTACAGGGGGCGCGAACCGGGGAGCTGTTTTTT
TRBV28	TRBJ1-2	NA	TRBD1	CASKPEEAGGRYGYTF	TGTGCCAGCAAGCCCGAGGAGGCAGGGGGAAGATATGGCTACACCTTC
TRBV28	TRBJ2-4	NA	NA	CASSRPPGQNIQYF	TGTGCCAGCAGTCGCCCCCCGGGCCAAAACATTCAGTACTTC
TRBV13	TRBJ2-2	NA	NA	CASSLGVSENTGELFF	TGTGCCAGCAGCTTAGGGGTGAGCGAGAACACCGGGGAGCTGTTTTTT
TRBV18	TRBJ2-7	NA	TRBD1	CASSPLGQGDEQYF	TGTGCCAGCTCACCACTGGGACAGGGGGACGAGCAGTACTTC
TRBV28	TRBJ1-1	NA	NA	CASSFRERPSRAFF	TGTGCCAGCAGTTTCAGGGAAAGGCCCTCTCGAGCTTTCTTT
TRBV5-1	TRBJ1-1	NA	TRBD1	CASSQQGGYTEAFF	TGCGCCAGCAGCCAACAGGGGGGATACACTGAAGCTTTCTTT
TRBV4-3	TRBJ1-2	few	NA	CASSQDPTGNYGYTF	TGCGCCAGCAGCCAGGACCCTACAGGGAACTATGGCTACACCTTC
TRBV2	TRBJ1-4	NA	TRBD1	CASSASRDRVGVEEKLFF	TGTGCCAGCAGTGCGTCCCGGGACAGGGTGGGGGTTGAAGAAAAACTGTTTTTT
TRBV19	TRBJ2-5	NA	TRBD2	CASTPSWTSGRAGETQYF	TGTGCCAGTACCCCTTCTTGGACTAGCGGGAGGGCCGGAGAGACCCAGTACTTC
TRBV18	TRBJ2-3	NA	NA	CASSYWDLQKVTDTQYF	TGTGCCAGCTCATACTGGGACTTACAAAAGGTGACAGATACGCAGTATTTT
TRBV5-1	TRBJ2-5	NA	NA	CASSLQTSQETQYF	TGCGCCAGCAGCTTGCAGACGAGTCAAGAGACCCAGTACTTC
TRBV27	TRBJ2-2	NA	NA	CASSLGSAPRELFF	TGTGCCAGCAGTTTGGGTAGCGCCCCCCGGGAGCTGTTTTTT
TRBV10-3	TRBJ2-4	NA	NA	CAISGRGDIQYF	TGTGCCATCAGTGGCAGGGGTGACATTCAGTACTTC
TRBV6-6	TRBJ1-1	NA	NA	CASSYSLALNTEAFF	TGTGCCAGCAGTTACTCGCTGGCGCTGAACACTGAAGCTTTCTTT
TRBV6-4	TRBJ2-1	NA	NA	CASSDGLGSYNEQFF	TGTGCCAGCAGTGACGGCCTGGGCTCCTACAATGAGCAGTTCTTC
TRBV28	TRBJ2-2	NA	TRBD1	CASSLLGGVGTGELFF	TGTGCCAGCAGTTTATTAGGGGGCGTAGGAACCGGGGAGCTGTTTTTT
TRBV5-6	TRBJ1-1	few	NA	CASSPLENTEAFF	TGTGCCAGCAGCCCCTTGGAGAACACTGAAGCTTTCTTT
TRBV5-5	TRBJ2-3	NA	NA	CASSLDLDYTQYF	TGTGCCAGCAGCCTAGATCTTGATTATACGCAGTATTTT
TRBV28	TRBJ1-4	NA	NA	CASSTGRANEKLFF	TGTGCCAGCAGTACAGGTCGGGCAAATGAAAAACTGTTTTTT
TRBV6-6	TRBJ2-1	NA	NA	CASSYEAGSYNEQFF	TGTGCCAGCAGTTACGAAGCGGGCTCCTACAATGAGCAGTTCTTC
TRBV2	TRBJ2-1	once	TRBD1	CASSVDRGLGNEQFF	TGTGCCAGCAGCGTCGACAGGGGGCTCGGCAATGAGCAGTTCTTC
TRBV5-1	TRBJ2-1	once	TRBD2	CASSLDRTSGMASYNEQFF	TGCGCCAGCAGCTTGGATCGGACTAGCGGGATGGCGTCCTACAATGAGCAGTTCTTC
TRBV27	TRBJ2-1	NA	NA	CASSLLVRFEQFF	TGTGCCAGCAGTTTACTCGTTCGGTTTGAGCAGTTCTTC
TRBV20-1	TRBJ1-5	NA	NA	CSARRTGTQHF	TGCAGTGCTAGACGTACAGGTACCCAGCATTTT
TRBV19	TRBJ2-1	NA	TRBD1	CASATGINEQFF	TGTGCCAGCGCGACAGGGATCAATGAGCAGTTCTTC
TRBV6-1	TRBJ2-1	few	TRBD1	CASGDRVGYNEQFF	TGTGCCAGCGGAGACAGGGTGGGCTACAATGAGCAGTTCTTC
TRBV27	TRBJ2-4	NA	TRBD2	CASSPIGLAGIGNIQYF	TGTGCCAGCAGTCCAATCGGACTAGCGGGAATTGGAAACATTCAGTACTTC
TRBV10-2	TRBJ2-2	NA	TRBD1	CASSESKMGTGQNTGELFF	TGCGCCAGCAGTGAGTCGAAAATGGGGACAGGGCAGAACACCGGGGAGCTGTTTTTT